This T cell receptor (beta chain) was found in a study of T cell changes during pregnancy in multiple sclerosis. Losses at the gene ends were 2 bases for V and 0 bases for J; bases not matched to a gene: 7. This CDR3 is 16 amino acids long. Looked up from germline, CDR1 is MNHEY and CDR2 is SVGAGI. This table comes from immunoSEQ multiplex PCR, and its TCRdb copy is limited to in-frame clones, with some not included. Of about 69,000 clones listed, approximately 92% were seen once; the top ten hold less than 2%. The clonotype was recovered from a female donor in good health, enrolled as a control in a pregnancy study. This chain uses TRBV6-5 with TRBJ2-7; 7 bases are a match to TRBD1. The source material was peripheral blood, sampled in the third trimester of pregnancy. The CDR3 here is CASSYKGAGGSYEQYF. CDR3 DNA sequence: TGTGCCAGCAGTTACAAGGGGGCAGGGGGCTCCTACGAGCAGTACTTC.